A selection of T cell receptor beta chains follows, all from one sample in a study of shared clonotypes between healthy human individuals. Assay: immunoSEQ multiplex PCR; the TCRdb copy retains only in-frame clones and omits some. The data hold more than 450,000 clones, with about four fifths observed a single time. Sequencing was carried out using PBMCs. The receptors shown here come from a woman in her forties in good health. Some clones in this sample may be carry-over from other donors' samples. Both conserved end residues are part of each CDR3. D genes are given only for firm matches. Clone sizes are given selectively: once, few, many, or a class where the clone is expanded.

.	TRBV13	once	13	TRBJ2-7	TGTGCCAGCAGCCTAGACAGATCCTACGAGCAGTACTTC	CASSLDRSYEQYF
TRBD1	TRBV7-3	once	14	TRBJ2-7	TGTGCCAGCAGCCCAGGGGGCCGGAACTACGAGCAGTACTTC	CASSPGGRNYEQYF
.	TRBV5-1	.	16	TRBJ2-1	TGCGCCAGCAGCCCCCCTGAGCGCGGGCCCTACAATGAGCAGTTCTTC	CASSPPERGPYNEQFF
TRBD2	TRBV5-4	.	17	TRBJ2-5	TGTGCCAGCAGCTCCCCGGGACTAGCGGGGGGGGGAGAGACCCAGTACTTC	CASSSPGLAGGGETQYF
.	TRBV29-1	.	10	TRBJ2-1	TGCAGCGCTGGTATCGATGAGCAGTTCTTC	CSAGIDEQFF
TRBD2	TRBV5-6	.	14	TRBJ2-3	TGTGCCAGCAGCCAGGGGACTAGCGGGGATACGCAGTATTTT	CASSQGTSGDTQYF
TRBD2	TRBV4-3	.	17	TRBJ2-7	TGCGCCAGCAGCCAAGATAATCTGGGACTAGCAGTCTACGAGCAGTACTTC	CASSQDNLGLAVYEQYF
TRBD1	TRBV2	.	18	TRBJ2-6	TGTGCCAGCAGTGAAACAGGGGGCGCAGGGTTTGGGGCCAACGTCCTGACTTTC	CASSETGGAGFGANVLTF
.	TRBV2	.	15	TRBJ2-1	TGTGCCAGCAGTGAAGCAGGGGACGACGAACATGAGCAGTTCTTC	CASSEAGDDEHEQFF
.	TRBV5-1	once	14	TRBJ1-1	TGCGCCAGCAGCTTGGCCCCACTGAACACTGAAGCTTTCTTT	CASSLAPLNTEAFF
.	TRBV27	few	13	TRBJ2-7	TGTGCCAGCAGTTTTTTAGGGGCGAGGGAGCAGTACTTC	CASSFLGAREQYF
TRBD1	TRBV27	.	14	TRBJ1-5	TGTGCCAGCAGCCAAGGACAGGGATACCAGCCCCAGCATTTT	CASSQGQGYQPQHF
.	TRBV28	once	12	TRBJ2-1	TGTGCCAGCAGTTTAAGTCTAGCTGGACAGTTCTTC	CASSLSLAGQFF
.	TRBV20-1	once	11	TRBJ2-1	TGCAGTGCTTCCGAAACTCATGAGCAGTTCTTC	CSASETHEQFF
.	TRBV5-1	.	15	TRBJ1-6	TGCGCCAGCAGCTTCACGGCGGATTATAATTCACCCCTCCACTTT	CASSFTADYNSPLHF
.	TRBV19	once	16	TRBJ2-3	TGTGCCAGTAGCGGGGGACTGTTGTATAGCACAGATACGCAGTATTTT	CASSGGLLYSTDTQYF
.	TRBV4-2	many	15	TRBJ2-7	TGTGCCAGCAGCCAAGATGAACAGCGGGCCTACGAGCAGTACTTC	CASSQDEQRAYEQYF
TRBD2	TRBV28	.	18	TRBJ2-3	TGTGCCAGCAGTTTATCAGCTAGCGGGGTGCCTAGCACAGATACGCAGTATTTT	CASSLSASGVPSTDTQYF
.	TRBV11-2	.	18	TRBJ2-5	TGTGCCAGCAGCTTAGGGGAACTAGGGCTCCAGTACCAAGAGACCCAGTACTTC	CASSLGELGLQYQETQYF
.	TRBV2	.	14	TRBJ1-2	TGTGCCAGTAGCCCACAGGGAGCTAACTATGGCTACACCTTC	CASSPQGANYGYTF
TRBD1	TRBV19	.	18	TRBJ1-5	TGTGCCAGTAGTATAGACCGGACAGGGGGCTATAGCAATCAGCCCCAGCATTTT	CASSIDRTGGYSNQPQHF
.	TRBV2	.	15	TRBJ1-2	TGTGCCAGCAGTGAACGTGCTAACACTAACTATGGCTACACCTTC	CASSERANTNYGYTF
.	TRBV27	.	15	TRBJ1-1	TGTGCCAGCAGTCCCCATGGGGGGCGTTTCGCTGAAGCTTTCTTT	CASSPHGGRFAEAFF
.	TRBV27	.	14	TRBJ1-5	TGTGCCAGCAGCTGGACAAATAGCAATCAGCCCCAGCATTTT	CASSWTNSNQPQHF
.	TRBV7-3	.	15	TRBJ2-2	TGTGCCAGCAGCACAAACAGGGAGGGCACCGGGGAGCTGTTTTTT	CASSTNREGTGELFF
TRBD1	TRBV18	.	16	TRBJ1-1	TGTGCCAGCTCACCAGGGACAGGGGAATGGAACACTGAAGCTTTCTTT	CASSPGTGEWNTEAFF
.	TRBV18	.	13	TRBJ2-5	TGTGCCAGCTCACCACCCTCCCAAGAGACCCAGTACTTC	CASSPPSQETQYF
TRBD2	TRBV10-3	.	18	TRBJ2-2	TGTGCCATCAGTGAGATTGGACTAGCGGGGGGGAACACCGGGGAGCTGTTTTTT	CAISEIGLAGGNTGELFF
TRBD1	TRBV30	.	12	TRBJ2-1	TGTGCCTGGGGACAGGTAAACAATGAGCAGTTCTTC	CAWGQVNNEQFF
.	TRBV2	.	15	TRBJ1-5	TGTGCCAGCAGTGAAGCGGGCCAGCCCGATCAGCCCCAGCATTTT	CASSEAGQPDQPQHF
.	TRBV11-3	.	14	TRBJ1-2	TGTGCCAGCAGCCCCTCCGTTGGTATCTATGGCTACACCTTC	CASSPSVGIYGYTF
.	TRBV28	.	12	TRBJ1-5	TGTGCCAGTATGGGGGGTATGCAGCCCCAGCATTTT	CASMGGMQPQHF
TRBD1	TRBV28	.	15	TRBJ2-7	TGTGCCAGCAGAAATTCCGGGACAGGGGACTACGAGCAGTACTTC	CASRNSGTGDYEQYF
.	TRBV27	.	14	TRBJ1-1	TGTGCCAGCAAGGTGTGGGGGGCTGACACTGAAGCTTTCTTT	CASKVWGADTEAFF